The present T cell receptor beta chain was sequenced within a study of OX40 agonist ivuxolimab in advanced cancers. CDR1 SGDLS and CDR2 YYNGEE come from the germline V gene. V dropped 0 bases and J dropped 7 bases, with 20 bases sitting between them. This CDR3 region has 17 residues. This clone showed up just once. Data came from immunoSEQ multiplex PCR; TCRdb stores just in-frame clones and leaves some out. The repertoire includes 20,000 to 25,000 clones, roughly 84% of them detected once, and approximately 35% sits in the top ten. The rearrangement links TRBV9 to TRBJ2-1; tentatively, D is TRBD1 or TRBD2 (5 bases each). This TCR derives from an adult with an advanced solid tumor such as melanoma, head and neck, liver or kidney cancer. Here the sequenced sample was CD4+ or CD8+ T cells sorted from blood, taken in a trial of the OX40 agonist ivuxolimab. The CDR3 spells CASSVDDGAARLNEQFF. CDR3 DNA sequence: TGTGCCAGCAGCGTAGATGACGGGGCGGCAAGGCTTAATGAGCAGTTCTTC. Full variable domain (outside the CDR3, taken from reference TRBV9 and TRBJ2-1): DSGVTQTPKHLITATGQRVTLRCSPRSGDLSVYWYQQSLDQGLQFLIQYYNGEERAKGNILERFSAQQFPDLHSELNLSSLELGDSALYFCASSVDDGAARLNEQFFGPGTRLTVL.